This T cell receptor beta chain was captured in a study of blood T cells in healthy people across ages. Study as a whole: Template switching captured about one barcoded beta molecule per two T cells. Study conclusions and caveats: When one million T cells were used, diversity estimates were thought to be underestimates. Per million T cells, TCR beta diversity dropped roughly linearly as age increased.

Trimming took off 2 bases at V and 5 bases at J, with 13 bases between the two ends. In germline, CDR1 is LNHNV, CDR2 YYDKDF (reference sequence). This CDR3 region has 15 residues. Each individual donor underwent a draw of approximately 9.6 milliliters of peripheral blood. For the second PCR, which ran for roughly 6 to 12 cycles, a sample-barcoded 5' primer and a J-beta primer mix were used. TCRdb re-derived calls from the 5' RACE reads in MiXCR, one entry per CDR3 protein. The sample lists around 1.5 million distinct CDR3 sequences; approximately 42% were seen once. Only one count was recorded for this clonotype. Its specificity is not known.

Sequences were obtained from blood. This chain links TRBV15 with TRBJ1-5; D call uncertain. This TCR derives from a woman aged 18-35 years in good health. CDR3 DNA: TGTGCCACCAGCAGACGAGACTCGGGCCATCAGCCCCAGCATTTT. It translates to CATSRRDSGHQPQHF.